This TCR beta chain was observed in a study of blood T cell repertoires in COVID-19. This table comes from immunoSEQ multiplex PCR, and its TCRdb copy is limited to in-frame clones, with some not included. This sample carries about 170,000 clones, about 88% of them seen once, and the ten largest clones take roughly 0.53%. Enrollment of patients from Seattle took place during active infection, with longitudinal follow-up. The sequence derives from a man between 60 and 70 years old with COVID-19, enrolled during active disease. The sample was peripheral blood.

The CDR3 nucleotides are TGTGCCAGCAGCGTAGGGGCAGCAACGAACACCGGGGAGCTGTTTTTT. As protein: CASSVGAATNTGELFF. The chain carries TRBV9 and TRBJ2-2; no clear D. The CDR3 is made up of 16 amino acids. The V and J ends lost 0 bases and 0 bases respectively, with 9 bases between them. CDR1 and CDR2 from the germline V gene are SGDLS and YYNGEE.